Sequencing of this TCR beta chain was carried out in a study of T cells in Graves' hyperthyroidism and ophthalmopathy. About the study: Before any treatment, at initial diagnosis, peripheral blood was collected. General observations from the study: Among clonotypes expanded in thyroid above 0.001, most were also found in blood.

Isolation of PBMCs was performed on about 9.9 ml fresh peripheral blood. At least ten counts were recorded for this clonotype. Its specificity is unknown. The CDR3 is made up of 15 amino acids. The ends lost 5 bases at V and 5 bases at J; junction bases unmatched: 9. Germline CDR1 and CDR2: SGHAT and FQNNGV. TCR beta CDR3 sequences were amplified from RNA transcripts. First-round RT-PCR with HTBI primers amplified the TCR CDR3 region. TCRdb independently ran MiXCR on the multiplex PCR reads; one entry per CDR3 protein. The sample carries approximately 600,000 distinct CDR3 sequences, around 21% recorded once.

The sequenced sample was blood. The receptor was isolated from a man aged 25 to 45 with Graves' ophthalmopathy. This chain connects TRBV11-2 to TRBJ2-5; 9 bases map to TRBD2. The CDR3 sequence: CASSPSGGRRETQYF. CDR3 DNA sequence: TGTGCCAGCAGCCCCAGCGGGGGGCGCAGGGAGACCCAGTACTTC. The full variable domain, with the rest looked up from reference TRBV11-2 and TRBJ2-5, is EAGVAQSPRYKIIEKRQSVAFWCNPISGHATLYWYQQILGQGPKLLIQFQNNGVVDDSQLPKDRFSAERLKGVDSTLKIQPAKLEDSAVYLCASSPSGGRRETQYFGPGTRLLVL.